These 21 T cell receptor beta chains were sequenced from one sample in a study of patients and donors after allogeneic stem cell transplantation. From the RT-PCR reads, TCRdb called clonotypes with MiXCR, one entry per CDR3 protein. Of some 150,000 distinct CDR3 sequences listed, over 35% are singletons. What was sequenced was blood, either unsorted or a sorted T cell fraction (not recorded which). Receptor source: a human donor who was either an allogeneic HSCT recipient or a stem cell or donor lymphocyte infusion donor (not recorded which). It is not recorded whose cells these are; they may come from a transplant donor.

This clonotype was counted a few times. This chain connects TRBV9 to TRBJ1-6; possible D gene TRBD1, 5 bases. CDR3 size: 14 residues. Germline CDR1 is SGDLS and CDR2 is YYNGEE. Trimming removed 7 bases from V and 2 bases from J, with 10 bases in between. The DNA for the CDR3 is TGTGCCAGCGGGAGGGACGCCTATAATTCACCCCTCCACTTT. Amino acids: CASGRDAYNSPLHF.

The V gene is TRBV10-3, the J gene TRBJ2-2; D may match TRBD1 or TRBD2 (5 bases each). CDR3 length: 19 residues. Germline assignment: CDR1 ENHRY and CDR2 SYGVKD. Trimming took 1 base from V and 0 from J, leaving 18 bases between them. DNA for the CDR3: TGTGCCATCAGTGAGTTAACGCTGTATGGGACCGCGAACACCGGGGAGCTGTTTTTT. Translating gives CAISELTLYGTANTGELFF.

This clonotype turned up a few times. The chain uses TRBV5-1 and TRBJ1-2, with D tentatively TRBD1 (5 bases). The CDR3 consists of 15 residues. V gave up 3 bases and J gave up 0 bases, with 12 bases separating them. Germline loops: CDR1 SGHRS, CDR2 YFSETQ. CDR3 loop: CASSWDGKPNYGYTF. DNA of the CDR3: TGCGCCAGCAGCTGGGACGGAAAGCCTAACTATGGCTACACCTTC.

The rearrangement links TRBV28 to TRBJ2-2; 8 bases are a match to TRBD1. The CDR3 totals 15 residues. Germline assignment: CDR1 MDHEN and CDR2 SYDVKM. The junction had 6 bases not matched to a gene; V was cut back by 7 bases and J by 2 bases. CDR3 protein: CASNPTGANTGELFF. The CDR3 DNA is TGTGCCAGCAACCCGACAGGGGCAAACACCGGGGAGCTGTTTTTT. Filled out from reference TRBV28 and TRBJ2-2, the complete variable domain reads DVKVTQSSRYLVKRTGEKVFLECVQDMDHENMFWYRQDPGLGLRLIYFSYDVKMKEKGDIPEGYSVSREKKERFSLILESASTNQTSMYLCASNPTGANTGELFFGEGSRLTVL.

This chain joins TRBV28 and TRBJ1-6; D gene unclear. Germline V lookup: CDR1 MDHEN, CDR2 SYDVKM. V lost 6 bases to trimming and J lost 7 bases, with 13 bases between them. The CDR3 totals 14 residues. In DNA form, the CDR3 reads TGTGCCAGCAGCCAGGTGGACGGGAATTCACCCCTCCACTTT. Translating it yields CASSQVDGNSPLHF.

V gene TRBV12-3 or TRBV12-4 combines with J gene TRBJ2-1; possibly TRBD1 or TRBD2 for D (7 bases each). V was pared by 4 bases and J by 6 bases, with 16 bases between. The CDR3 runs 15 residues. The CDR3 nucleotides are TGTGCCAGCAGTTCGACAGGGCGGGGGATCAATGAGCAGTTCTTC. This encodes CASSSTGRGINEQFF.

The chain has TRBV7-8 and TRBJ1-2; 8 nucleotides line up with TRBD1. Per the germline V gene, CDR1 is SGHVS and CDR2 is FQNEAQ. V was pared by 5 bases and J by 7 bases, with 9 bases of the junction left unmatched. This CDR3 is built from 14 residues. CDR3 in DNA: TGTGCCAGCAGCACCCAGACAGGGGCGGGTGGCTACACCTTC. It specifies CASSTQTGAGGYTF.

The gene calls are TRBV9 and TRBJ2-1; D is unresolved. V was clipped by 4 bases and J by 7 bases, with 15 bases between them. In germline, CDR1 is SGDLS, CDR2 YYNGEE. The CDR3 consists of 14 residues. The CDR3 DNA reads as TGTGCCAGCAGCCCCCGTGGCAGGCTGAATGAGCAGTTCTTC. Protein sequence: CASSPRGRLNEQFF.

This clonotype was detected only a few times. V and J are TRBV6-2 or TRBV6-3 and TRBJ2-1, with D possibly TRBD1 on 5 matching bases. Germline V lookup: CDR1 MNHEY, CDR2 SVGEGT. CDR3 size: 12 residues. The V gene lost 4 bases and the J gene lost 12 bases, with 13 bases spanning the gap. The CDR3 reads CASSSQEPRQFF. The CDR3, as DNA: TGTGCCAGCAGTTCACAGGAACCCAGGCAGTTCTTC.

The chain uses TRBV2 and TRBJ1-6; maybe TRBD1 (6 bases). The CDR3 loop spans 12 amino acids. Trimming took off 7 bases at V and 15 bases at J, with 16 bases between the two ends. Germline values: CDR1 SNHLY, CDR2 FYNNEI. The CDR3: CASTVRTGLLHF. The CDR3 bases are TGTGCCAGCACTGTACGAACAGGGCTCCTCCACTTT.

The J gene is TRBJ2-1, the V gene TRBV7-9; TRBD2 might be the D (6 bases). V was cut by 2 bases and J by 11 bases, with 10 bases left in between. Germline V gives CDR1 SEHNR, CDR2 FQNEAQ (reference sequence). There are 12 residues in the CDR3. The CDR3 protein is CASSLRGDQQFF. CDR3 DNA sequence: TGTGCCAGCAGCTTACGCGGGGACCAGCAGTTCTTC.

This chain connects TRBV19 to TRBJ1-1; 10 bases are a match to TRBD1. V lost 7 bases and J lost 5; bases outside the gene matches: 7. CDR1 and CDR2 from the germline V gene are LNHDA and SQIVND (reference sequence). The length of the CDR3 is 14 residues. The CDR3 DNA reads as TGTGCCAGTACCCCGACAGGGGGCCTGACTGAAGCTTTCTTT. This sequence encodes CASTPTGGLTEAFF.

The table lists this clonotype with a few counts. V gene TRBV6-5 combines with J gene TRBJ1-2; 10 nucleotides agree with TRBD1. The CDR3 is 16 residues long. The ends lost 8 bases at V and 0 bases at J; junction bases unmatched: 9. Looked up from germline, CDR1 is MNHEY and CDR2 is SVGAGI. The CDR3 here is CASSRDRGLANYGYTF. In DNA, the CDR3 is TGTGCCAGCTCCCGGGACAGGGGTCTCGCTAACTATGGCTACACCTTC.

The genes are TRBV12-3 or TRBV12-4 and TRBJ1-6; D is uncertain. V was pared by 3 bases and J by 11 bases, with 8 bases between. The length of the CDR3 is 12 residues. The CDR3 sequence: CASSFWAPPLHF. DNA for the CDR3: TGTGCCAGCAGTTTCTGGGCCCCACCCCTCCACTTT.

This clonotype showed up just a few times. This rearrangement joins TRBV7-8 to TRBJ2-5; D is possibly TRBD2 (5 bases). The CDR3 covers 15 residues. Trimming pared 4 bases from V and 5 bases from J, leaving 17 bases between. Germline values: CDR1 SGHVS, CDR2 FQNEAQ. CDR3 in DNA: TGTGCCAGCAGCTCGTTCTATGGCGGGTGGGAGACCCAGTACTTC. Amino acid sequence: CASSSFYGGWETQYF.

This clonotype was recorded at least ten times. The chain couples TRBV12-3 or TRBV12-4 to TRBJ1-1; D remains ambiguous. The CDR3 runs 11 residues. Trimming left V 3 bases short and J 5 bases short, with 4 bases between. CDR3: CASSFGTEAFF. Written as DNA, the CDR3 is TGTGCCAGCAGTTTCGGAACTGAAGCTTTCTTT.

This clonotype was seen a few times. CDR3 sequence reads: CASSEKGGIETQYF. The CDR3 DNA sequence: TGTGCCAGCAGCGAAAAGGGGGGCATAGAGACCCAGTACTTC. The V call is TRBV7-3, the J call TRBJ2-5; D possibly uses TRBD1 or TRBD2 (6 bases each). This CDR3 comprises 14 residues. Trimming pared 5 bases from V and 4 bases from J, leaving 14 bases between. In germline, CDR1 is SGHTA, CDR2 FQGTGA.

This chain joins TRBV12-3 or TRBV12-4 and TRBJ2-2; D is ambiguous. This CDR3 has 12 residues. V was cut by 5 bases and J by 8 bases, with 9 bases left in between. CDR3 sequence (DNA): TGTGCCAGCAGTCCGATCTATGGGGAGCTGTTTTTT. It specifies CASSPIYGELFF.

The chain is built from TRBV12-3 or TRBV12-4 and TRBJ2-3, with 12 positions matching TRBD1. CDR3 length: 14 residues. Trimming removed 6 bases from V and 6 bases from J; junction bases left unmatched: 4. DNA for the CDR3: TGTGCCAGCAGGGGGACAGGGGGCGCGGATACGCAGTATTTT. As protein: CASRGTGGADTQYF.

CDR3 coding DNA: TGTGCCAGCAGTGACCCCGGGGGCCTAGGCTACACCTTC. Protein sequence: CASSDPGGLGYTF. This chain links TRBV6-4 with TRBJ1-2, with D perhaps TRBD1 (6 bases). Per the germline V gene, CDR1 is MRHNA and CDR2 is SNTAGT. Trimming removed 2 bases from V and 8 bases from J, with 12 bases in between. The CDR3 contains 13 residues.

J is TRBJ1-2 and V is TRBV20-1, with D perhaps TRBD1 (6 bases). V dropped 0 bases and J dropped 4 bases, with 18 bases sitting between them. The CDR3 runs to 16 residues. Germline values: CDR1 DFQATT, CDR2 SNEGSKA (reference sequence). CDR3 coding DNA: TGCAGTGCTAGAGATCCCCCAGGGGAGCTTAGCTATGGCTACACCTTC. This translates into CSARDPPGELSYGYTF.